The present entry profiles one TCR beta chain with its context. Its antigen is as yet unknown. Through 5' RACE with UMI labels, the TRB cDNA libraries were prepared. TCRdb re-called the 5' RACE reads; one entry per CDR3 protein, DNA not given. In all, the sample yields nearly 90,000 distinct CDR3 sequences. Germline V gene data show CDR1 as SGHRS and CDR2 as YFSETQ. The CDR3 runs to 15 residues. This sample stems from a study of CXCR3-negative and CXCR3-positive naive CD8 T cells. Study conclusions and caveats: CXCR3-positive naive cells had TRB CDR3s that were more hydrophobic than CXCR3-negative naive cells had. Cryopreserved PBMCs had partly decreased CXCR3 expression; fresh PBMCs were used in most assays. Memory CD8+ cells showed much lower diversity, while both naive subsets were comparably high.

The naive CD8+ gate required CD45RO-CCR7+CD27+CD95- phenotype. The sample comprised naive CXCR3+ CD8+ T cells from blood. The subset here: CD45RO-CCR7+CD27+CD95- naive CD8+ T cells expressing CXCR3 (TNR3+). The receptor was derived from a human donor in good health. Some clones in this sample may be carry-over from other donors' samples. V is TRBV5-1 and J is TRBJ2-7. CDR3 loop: CASSFGLPSSYEQYF.